This T cell receptor (beta chain) was recorded in a study of cytomegalovirus exposure and HLA in healthy donors. PCR was performed using 60 Vbeta and 13 Jbeta primers. Clones were read by immunoSEQ multiplex PCR, and TCRdb kept only the in-frame ones, dropping some. The sample lists approximately 180,000 clones, about 88% seen once, with over 0.2% in the top ten. It was healthy bone marrow donors who served as donors. Broader study findings: The study labeled 164 TCR beta chains cytomegalovirus-associated. Another analysis was done later, and it associated approximately 17,000 TCR beta sequences with HLA alleles at 0.05 false discovery rate.

Worth noting for this clone: Antigen: not known.

CDR3 length: 16 amino acids. V was pared by 6 bases and J by 3 bases, with 21 bases between. CDR1 and CDR2 (germline): MNHEY, SMNVEV (reference sequence). This chain connects TRBV27 to TRBJ2-7, with D possibly TRBD1 on 6 matching bases. The TCR originated in a girl under three years old in good health and CMV-seronegative. Sequencing used PBMCs. The CDR3 DNA reads as TGTGCCAGCAGCCCCTGGGGGCAAGCTCAGGGCTACGAGCAGTACTTC. Residues: CASSPWGQAQGYEQYF.